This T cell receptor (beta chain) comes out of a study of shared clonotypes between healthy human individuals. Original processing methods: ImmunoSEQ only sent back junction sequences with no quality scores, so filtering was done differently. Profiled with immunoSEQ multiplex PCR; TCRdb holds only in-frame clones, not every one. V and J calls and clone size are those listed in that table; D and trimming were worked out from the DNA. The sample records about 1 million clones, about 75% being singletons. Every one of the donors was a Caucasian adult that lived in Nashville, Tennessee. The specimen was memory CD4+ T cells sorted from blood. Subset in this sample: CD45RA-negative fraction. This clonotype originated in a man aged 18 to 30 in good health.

CDR3 DNA sequence: TGTGCCAGCGGCGGGGGCCTTAACACCGGGGAGCTGTTTTTT. It yields the protein CASGGGLNTGELFF. This chain joins TRBV7-6 and TRBJ2-2, with D possibly matching TRBD2 (7 bases). V gave up 8 bases and J gave up 2 bases, with 12 bases separating them. CDR1 and CDR2 (germline): SGHVS, FNYEAQ. The CDR3 extends over 14 amino acids.